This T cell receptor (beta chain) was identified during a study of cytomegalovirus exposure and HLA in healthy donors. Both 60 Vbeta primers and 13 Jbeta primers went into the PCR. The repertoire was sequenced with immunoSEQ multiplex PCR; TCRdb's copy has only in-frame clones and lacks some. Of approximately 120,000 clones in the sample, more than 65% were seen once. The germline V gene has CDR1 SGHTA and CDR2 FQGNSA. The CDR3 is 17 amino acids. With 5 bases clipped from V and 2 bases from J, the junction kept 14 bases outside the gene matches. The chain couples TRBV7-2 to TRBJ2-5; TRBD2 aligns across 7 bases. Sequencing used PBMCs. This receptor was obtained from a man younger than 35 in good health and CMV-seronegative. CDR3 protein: CASSLRLAGPKQETQYF. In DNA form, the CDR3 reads TGTGCCAGCAGCCTACGTTTAGCGGGCCCTAAACAAGAGACCCAGTACTTC.